This T cell receptor beta chain was documented in a study of blood T cell repertoires in COVID-19. Measured with immunoSEQ multiplex PCR; TCRdb has only the in-frame clones, and not every one. The sample shows under 300,000 clones, around 85% of them seen only once. Germline V gives CDR1 SGHRS, CDR2 YFSETQ. The CDR3 has 16 amino acids. The junction had 6 bases not matched to a gene; V was cut back by 3 bases and J by 9 bases. The receptor's source is a woman between 50 and 59 years old who had recovered from COVID-19. The chain is built from TRBV5-1 and TRBJ2-2; TRBD2 aligns across 15 bases. Source material: PBMCs or T cells enriched from blood (not recorded which). CDR3 in amino acids: CASSSGLAGGYRELFF. DNA of the CDR3: TGCGCCAGCAGCTCCGGACTAGCGGGAGGGTATAGGGAGCTGTTTTTT.